This TCR beta chain was identified during a study of cytomegalovirus exposure and HLA in healthy donors. Study in general: Roughly 85 million unique TCRs from HLA-typed donors were held in an early release of data. Findings of the study overall: TCR beta chains associated with HLA were, in a later analysis, more clonally expanded than equally common others.

Between the trimmed V and J ends, which lost 0 bases and 4 bases, there was a span of 13 bases. Germline CDR1 is SGDLS and CDR2 is YYNGEE. The CDR3 has 15 amino acids. This PCR relied on a set of 60 Vbeta primers and 13 Jbeta primers. Repertoires were generated with immunoSEQ multiplex PCR, while TCRdb's copy carries only in-frame clones and drops some. This table has under 130,000 clones, 75% to 85% appearing once. On this clone: Its antigen is undetermined.

The sequence was obtained from a man in his thirties or forties in good health and CMV-seronegative. This rearrangement joins TRBV9 to TRBJ2-5, with D unclear. Sequencing was performed on PBMCs. CDR3 sequence: CASSVAPSPLETQYF. DNA of the CDR3: TGTGCCAGCAGCGTAGCCCCCTCTCCTCTAGAGACCCAGTACTTC.